What follows are 22 T cell receptor beta chains derived from one specimen sequenced in a study of blood T cell repertoires in COVID-19. Method: immunoSEQ multiplex PCR; TCRdb's copy keeps in-frame clones and lacks some. The sample has about 230,000 clones, about 83% seen once; the top ten hold around 7%. Input material: peripheral blood. The receptors were gathered from a woman aged 45-65 years with acute or convalescent COVID-19.

This sequence joins TRBV19 and TRBJ2-1; the match to TRBD2 covers 9 bases. J lost 3 bases, V lost 11 bases, and 11 bases had no gene match. The CDR3 loop spans 15 amino acids. The germline V gene has CDR1 LNHDA and CDR2 SQIVND (reference sequence). CDR3 amino acids: CAVGILTSGYNEQFF. The DNA of the CDR3 is TGTGCCGTGGGCATACTGACTAGCGGCTACAATGAGCAGTTCTTC.

The J gene is TRBJ2-3, the V gene TRBV18, with 7 bases fitting TRBD1. The CDR3 loop spans 18 amino acids. Per the germline V gene, CDR1 is KGHSH and CDR2 is LQKENI. The ends lost 0 bases at V and 1 base at J; junction bases unmatched: 10. The CDR3 DNA reads TGTGCCAGCTCACCACCCCCCTCAGACAGGGCAGGCACAGATACGCAGTATTTT. Its translation: CASSPPPSDRAGTDTQYF.

V gene TRBV15 combines with J gene TRBJ1-5; 7 bases are shared with TRBD1. This CDR3 has 15 amino acids. CDR1 is LNHNV and CDR2 is YYDKDF in the germline V gene (reference sequence). V dropped 3 bases and J dropped 4; count of bases not matched to a gene: 6. For the CDR3, the DNA is TGTGCCACCAGCAGCTGGACGGACAGGAATCAGCCCCAGCATTTT. Translation: CATSSWTDRNQPQHF.

The V and J genes are TRBV19 and TRBJ2-7, with D tentatively TRBD2 (5 bases). The CDR3 loop spans 14 amino acids. Between the trimmed V and J ends, which lost 1 base and 5 bases, there was a span of 12 bases. Germline lookup yields CDR1 LNHDA and CDR2 SQIVND (reference sequence). CDR3 sequence: CASSIGQVGDEQYF. CDR3 sequence (DNA): TGTGCCAGTAGTATAGGGCAGGTCGGGGACGAGCAGTACTTC.

The genes are TRBV19 and TRBJ2-2; perhaps TRBD1 as D (6 bases). This CDR3 is built from 15 residues. Between the trimmed V and J ends, which lost 8 bases and 0 bases, there was a span of 13 bases. The germline CDR1 and CDR2 sequences are LNHDA and SQIVND (reference sequence). CDR3 sequence (DNA): TGTGCCAGTGTAAAAGGGACATCGAACACCGGGGAGCTGTTTTTT. Translated: CASVKGTSNTGELFF.

The genes are TRBV30 and TRBJ2-5; D might be TRBD2 (6 bases). Germline CDR1 is GTSNPN and CDR2 is SVGIG (reference sequence). Trimming stripped 3 bases from V and 1 base from J, with 12 bases between. The CDR3 extends over 14 amino acids. CDR3 in DNA: TGTGCCTGGAGCGCGGGGATGGGCCAAGAGACCCAGTACTTC. It encodes CAWSAGMGQETQYF.

The genes are TRBV19 and TRBJ2-1; 9 bases map to TRBD1. Germline values: CDR1 LNHDA, CDR2 SQIVND (reference sequence). The V and J ends lost 4 bases and 6 bases, in that order; junction bases with no gene match: 16. The CDR3 sequence is 18 residues long. The CDR3, as DNA: TGTGCCAGTAGTACCATACCGGGACAGGGTCGAAATCCCAATGAGCAGTTCTTC. Protein: CASSTIPGQGRNPNEQFF.

The chain couples TRBV11-3 to TRBJ2-1; TRBD2 aligns across 13 bases. CDR1 and CDR2 (germline): SGHNT, YENEEA. This CDR3 has 16 residues. After removal of 1 base from V and 6 bases from J, the junction contained 3 bases not matched to a gene. CDR3 DNA sequence: TGTGCCAGCAGCTTAGGGACTAGCGGGGGCAGCAATGAGCAGTTCTTC. Its translation: CASSLGTSGGSNEQFF. Full variable domain (outside the CDR3, taken from reference TRBV11-3 and TRBJ2-1): EAGVVQSPRYKIIEKKQPVAFWCNPISGHNTLYWYLQNLGQGPELLIRYENEEAVDDSQLPKDRFSAERLKGVDSTLKIQPAELGDSAVYLCASSLGTSGGSNEQFFGPGTRLTVL.

V usage is TRBV10-3 and J usage is TRBJ2-3; 12 bases map to TRBD2. The V and J ends lost 7 bases and 3 bases, in that order; junction bases with no gene match: 11. The germline gives CDR1 ENHRY, CDR2 SYGVKD. CDR3 length equals 17 residues. Here the CDR3 reads CAITKATSGSSTDTQYF. In nucleotides, the CDR3 is TGTGCCATCACTAAAGCGACTAGCGGGAGTAGTACAGATACGCAGTATTTT.

The chain uses TRBV9 and TRBJ2-7; 11 bases fit TRBD2. Trimming took 0 bases from V and 2 from J; bases not matched to a gene: 1. CDR3 size: 15 residues. The V gene's germline CDR1 is SGDLS and CDR2 YYNGEE. The CDR3 region is CASSVGLAGPYEQYF. The DNA of the CDR3 is TGTGCCAGCAGCGTAGGACTAGCGGGGCCCTACGAGCAGTACTTC.

This sequence joins TRBV4-1 and TRBJ2-2; TRBD2 is a possible D gene (6 bases). The length of the CDR3 is 14 residues. Germline loops: CDR1 MGHRA, CDR2 YSYEKL. Trimming removed 0 bases at V and 6 bases at J, with 8 bases between. The CDR3 protein is CASSQDRDSGELFF. The CDR3 bases are TGCGCCAGCAGCCAAGATAGGGACTCCGGGGAGCTGTTTTTT.

V usage is TRBV7-8 and J usage is TRBJ2-5; TRBD2 matches 8 bases. The CDR3 contains 16 residues. The ends lost 6 bases at V and 4 bases at J; junction bases unmatched: 13. Germline CDR1 reads SGHVS; CDR2 reads FQNEAQ. CDR3 loop: CASSPGGLGGGETQYF. The CDR3 bases are TGTGCCAGCAGTCCCGGGGGACTAGGGGGAGGAGAGACCCAGTACTTC.

The chain recombines TRBV28 with TRBJ2-1, with D possibly matching TRBD2 (6 bases). The CDR3 spans 15 residues. The ends were cut back, 6 bases at V and 1 base at J, with 13 bases in the middle. Per the germline V gene, CDR1 is MDHEN and CDR2 is SYDVKM. CDR3 sequence: CASSQGGGSYNEQFF. DNA of the CDR3: TGTGCCAGCAGCCAAGGAGGAGGGTCCTACAATGAGCAGTTCTTC.

The sample holds one count of this clone. V is TRBV9 and J is TRBJ2-3; 8 positions agree with TRBD2. The germline CDR1 and CDR2 sequences are SGDLS and YYNGEE. The CDR3 loop spans 15 amino acids. Trimming removed 6 bases from V and 0 bases from J; junction bases left unmatched: 6. The CDR3 region is CASTELAASTDTQYF. The CDR3 bases are TGTGCCAGCACCGAACTAGCGGCTAGCACAGATACGCAGTATTTT.

This chain joins TRBV30 and TRBJ1-2; D is unresolved. Per germline, CDR1 GTSNPN and CDR2 SVGIG (reference sequence). V lost 8 bases, J lost 5 bases, and 15 bases lay in between. This CDR3 contains 12 residues. The CDR3 sequence is CAQTQALYGYTF. CDR3 DNA sequence: TGTGCCCAGACGCAGGCCCTTTATGGCTACACCTTC.

The chain uses TRBV5-5 and TRBJ2-1; D not certain. V was shortened by 1 base and J by 0 bases, with 11 bases between the two germline ends. Germline V CDR1 and CDR2: SGHKS, YYEKEE (reference sequence). CDR3 size: 16 residues. CDR3 nucleotides: TGTGCCAGCAGCTTGCTTCAACTGAGCTCCTACAATGAGCAGTTCTTC. It translates to CASSLLQLSSYNEQFF.

The chain links TRBV18 to TRBJ1-1, with 7 bases identical to TRBD1. The germline V gene encodes CDR1 KGHSH and CDR2 LQKENI. V trimming: 3 bases; J trimming: 1 base; junction bases outside the gene matches: 5. There are 15 residues in the CDR3. The CDR3 loop is CASSPGQRQNTEAFF. The CDR3 nucleotides read TGTGCCAGCTCACCGGGACAGCGCCAGAACACTGAAGCTTTCTTT.

The chain combines TRBV28 with TRBJ2-4; weak D call: TRBD2 (5 bases). Trimming removed 2 bases from V and 5 bases from J, with 13 bases in between. The CDR3 runs to 15 residues. Germline V CDR1 and CDR2: MDHEN, SYDVKM. This chain's CDR3 is CASSLVRVLENIQYF. The CDR3 bases are TGTGCCAGCAGTTTAGTGAGGGTACTTGAAAACATTCAGTACTTC.

This chain joins TRBV19 and TRBJ2-1; D gene unclear. From germline, CDR1 is LNHDA and CDR2 SQIVND (reference sequence). Trimming took off 4 bases at V and 8 bases at J, with 12 bases between the two ends. The CDR3 runs 13 residues. The CDR3 DNA reads TGTGCCAGTAGTAGCCTACCTGGTCATGAGCAGTTCTTC. It translates to CASSSLPGHEQFF.

The chain carries TRBV28 and TRBJ2-4, with a tentative D call TRBD1 (7 bases). Germline V gene sequence: CDR1 MDHEN, CDR2 SYDVKM. This CDR3 region has 15 residues. Trimming pared 5 bases from V and 1 base from J, leaving 12 bases between. For the CDR3, the DNA is TGTGCCAGCAGTCAGGGGGGTTTGGCCAAAAACATTCAGTACTTC. It encodes CASSQGGLAKNIQYF.

This clone has just a few counts. This chain uses TRBV6-1 with TRBJ2-7; TRBD1 matches at 10 bases. CDR1 and CDR2 from the germline V gene are MNHNS and SASEGT. This CDR3 is built from 14 residues. The V and J ends lost 3 bases and 5 bases, in that order; junction bases with no gene match: 4. Here the CDR3 reads CASSEGQGSDEQYF. CDR3 nucleotide sequence: TGTGCCAGCAGTGAGGGACAGGGGTCCGACGAGCAGTACTTC.

This sequence joins TRBV6-6 and TRBJ1-2, with a weak D call TRBD1 (5 bases). This CDR3 has 15 amino acids. Germline-derived CDR1 and CDR2 are MNHNY and SVGAGI (reference sequence). Trimming removed 5 bases from V and 1 base from J, with 14 bases in between. In DNA, the CDR3 is TGTGCCAGCAGTACCCCGGGACTGAGTAACTATGGCTACACCTTC. It yields the protein CASSTPGLSNYGYTF.